This paragraph reports one T cell receptor (beta chain). Its antigen remains undetermined. No qualities accompany the bases; no much larger clone lies one base away. The germline V gene (reference sequence) yields PRHDT for CDR1 and FYEKMQ for CDR2. Counted from cysteine to phenylalanine, this CDR3 has 11 amino acids. The read is trimmed to its CDR3 DNA, 33 bases read in frame from base 1. V and J are truncated by 4 bases and 6 bases respectively, leaving an intervening sequence of 5 bases. The data originate from a study of T cell responses to AZD1222 COVID-19 vaccine (dated by TCRdb to 2020 to 2022). General notes on the study: AZD1222 recipients with second doses at about 4 weeks or about 12 weeks were pooled, because spike-specific TCR depth and breadth did not differ between schedules. Trial participants were enrolled by age into subgroups of 18-55, 56-69 and 70-plus years, and about 150, 27 and 61 TCR-sequenced participants, respectively, were included in these subgroups. A total of 230 to 250 trial participants underwent TCR sequencing, of whom around 200 received two doses of AZD1222 and about 25 received two doses of the MenACWY control vaccine. Results the study describes overall, beyond this receptor: Spike-specific TCR breadth and depth rose significantly after two AZD1222 doses compared with day 0 and with MenACWY recipients. Conclusions about previously exposed vaccinees are limited because only six or seven AZD1222 recipients were SARS-CoV-2 seropositive at baseline. No day 14 peak-response samples were available, so repertoires were characterized only after the peak T cell response. In the small 56-69-year group, the increase in depth fell short of significance, most likely because of low power. Participants were mostly white British and included more females than males, and it was suggested by the authors that clonal diversity may have been underestimated. Reportedly, close to half of the unique spike-specific TCRs recognized epitopes lying outside the regions that are mutated in the B.1.351 and B.1.1.7 variants. Vaccine-associated CD4 TCRs spanned the whole spike protein, with dominant responses in regions 160-218 and 743-854.

Per the publication, the time point label means: baseline before first vaccination. Vaccinee samples were obtained from the UK trials COV001 and COV002, which included a single-blind randomized controlled phase 2/3 trial of AZD1222 (ChAdOx1 nCoV-19) in healthy adults. Trial participant PBMC samples were collected at day 0 and day 28 after the second dose for TCRbeta chain sequencing. The CDR3 regions of human TCRbeta chains were subjected to immunosequencing. Per the source publication's procedure: Repertoire TCRs were matched against a reference library of SARS-CoV-2-specific TCRs generated with the MIRA antigen-specificity platform. Breadth was defined as the fraction of unique TCRs that were SARS-CoV-2-associated, and depth was defined as the fraction of total T cells that were SARS-CoV-2-associated. Using the MIRA data, every spike-specific TCR was mapped to the spike region that the TCR reacted to and assigned to either a CD4 or a CD8 class. Log10-transformed breadth and depth values were compared by one-way ANOVA with Sidak's multiple comparisons tests. In its TCRdb copy, this immuneACCESS table keeps in-frame sequences only and misses some clones. Where compared with another copy, unresolved V genes explain less than half of these, and the others have no known cause. The V and J calls and clone size are taken from that table; D and trimming were inferred from the DNA. This sample comprises 58,000 or so clones, 84% of them detected only once. The ten most abundant clones make up roughly 6.6% of the sample.

This TCR was recovered from an adult in good health. This sequence uses TRBV13 and TRBJ2-3, with the D gene too uncertain to name. The specimen was peripheral blood, collected on day 0 of AZD1222 vaccination. The bases read TGTGCCAGCAGCTCCGAGGATACGCAGTATTTT. It is translated as CASSSEDTQYF.